Here is one T cell receptor (beta chain) with its context. Its antigen is not known. This record belongs to a study of shared clonotypes between healthy human individuals. Study results and caveats: Investigators collected only blood, and repertoires in tissues likely differ.

What was sequenced on ten immunoSEQ deep assay plates was unsorted PBMC DNA. Method: immunoSEQ multiplex PCR; TCRdb's copy keeps in-frame clones and lacks some. The table shows 400,000 to 500,000 clones, with 76% occurring only once. Germline lookup yields CDR1 KGHSH and CDR2 LQKENI. The length of the CDR3 is 15 residues. After removal of 8 bases from V and 0 bases from J, the junction contained 10 bases not matched to a gene. What was sequenced was PBMCs. The rearrangement joins TRBV18 to TRBJ2-7; 7 positions agree with TRBD2. This sequence originates from a woman between 40 and 50 years old in good health. Some clones in this sample may be carry-over from other donors' samples. The CDR3 reads CASSYRRESSYEQYF. The CDR3 DNA is TGTGCCAGCAGTTACAGGCGGGAGAGCTCCTACGAGCAGTACTTC.